This T cell receptor beta chain was retrieved from a study of T-cell reconstitution after alpha-beta-depleted transplantation in children. In the case of this clonotype: The antigen is unknown.

Germline assignment: CDR1 SGHVS and CDR2 FQNEAQ. The ends were cut back, 6 bases at V and 5 bases at J, with 13 bases in the middle. The CDR3 is 13 residues long. Study-wide findings and caveats: The study traced high day-60 TCRbeta diversity in some patients to surviving recipient T cells and thymic progenitors. There were reportedly several hundred expanded graft clones from which alpha-beta T cells came about two months after transplant. Newly generated T cells supplied most T-cell counts and diversity one year post-transplant.

Unique molecular identifiers were used in preparing the TCRbeta library. TCRdb recomputed calls from the PCR reads with MiXCR, one row per CDR3 protein. The sample carries approximately 120,000 distinct CDR3 sequences, roughly 10% recorded once. This rearrangement joins TRBV7-8 to TRBJ2-5; D perhaps matches TRBD1 (5 bases). Specimen: PBMCs, mostly from graft donor cells, collected 180 days after TCRalphabeta/CD19-depleted stem cell transplant. The TCR comes from a girl less than two years old who had a stem cell transplant for combined immunodeficiency, so the T cells may come from the graft donor. The CDR3 region has the DNA TGTGCCAGCAGGTCCCCTGCAGGGGAGACCCAGTACTTC. Translated: CASRSPAGETQYF.